What follows are 22 T cell receptor beta chains derived from one specimen sequenced in a study of spatial heterogeneity in lung cancer. TCRdb used MiXCR to reprocess the 5' RACE reads, holding one entry per CDR3 protein. The table lists about 15,000 distinct CDR3 sequences, 3.6% of them singletons. Documented time point: sample taken at primary tumor resection. The sample here was normal lung tissue next to the tumor, taken at surgery. These receptors all come from a male donor with early-stage non-small cell lung cancer.

This clonotype was counted at least ten times. For a library built for alpha chains, this beta chain is a stray read; little rests on its size. The chain joins TRBV6-5 to TRBJ1-1; D gene unclear. Germline CDR1 reads MNHEY; CDR2 reads SVGAGI. V lost 4 bases and J 4 bases, leaving 4 bases between the germline ends. This CDR3 contains 11 residues. CDR3: CASSWGTEAFF. For the CDR3, the DNA is TGTGCCAGCAGTTGGGGCACTGAAGCTTTCTTT.

This clonotype was recorded at least ten times. Since it is a stray read in a library aimed at alpha chains, this beta chain has a size that is not meaningful. The chain recombines TRBV10-3 with TRBJ2-3; TRBD2 aligns across 10 bases. The germline CDR1 and CDR2 sequences are ENHRY and SYGVKD. This CDR3 spans 13 amino acids. V lost 10 bases to trimming and J lost 1 base; unmatched junction nucleotides: 2. The CDR3 protein is CATGTSGTDTQYF. DNA for the CDR3: TGTGCCACCGGGACTAGCGGCACAGATACGCAGTATTTT.

Judged by abundance, this clonotype is medium-sized. In a library made to pick up alpha chains, this beta chain is a stray read with a size that means little. The chain uses TRBV20-1 and TRBJ2-7; either TRBD1 or TRBD2 may supply D (6 bases each). Germline CDR1 and CDR2: DFQATT and SNEGSKA (reference sequence). There are 12 residues in the CDR3. V lost 0 bases and J 5 bases, leaving 8 bases between the germline ends. The CDR3 coding sequence is TGCAGTGCTAGAGATAGGGGGGACGAGCAGTACTTC. Translated, it gives CSARDRGDEQYF.

This clonotype has a count of ten or more. This beta chain is an unintended read in a library built for alpha chains; its size means little. The chain employs TRBV5-1 and TRBJ1-1, with TRBD1 matching over 9 bases. CDR1 SGHRS and CDR2 YFSETQ come from the germline V gene. The J segment lost 4 bases and the V segment lost 7 bases, leaving 5 bases of the junction unmatched. The CDR3 loop spans 13 amino acids. CDR3 nucleotide sequence: TGCGCCAGCGGCACAGGGGGCTCCACTGAAGCTTTCTTT. Translating gives CASGTGGSTEAFF.

This clonotype was detected many times. The library was built for alpha chains, so this beta chain is an off-target read and its size means little. The chain carries TRBV7-3 and TRBJ2-1; D is undetermined. CDR3 length: 15 residues. The germline V gene encodes CDR1 SGHTA and CDR2 FQGTGA. V lost 3 bases and J 4 bases, leaving 13 bases between the germline ends. Written as DNA, the CDR3 is TGTGCCAGCAGCTTTATAGGCGCGCGATACAATGAGCAGTTCTTC. Translation gives CASSFIGARYNEQFF.

The table lists this clonotype with many counts. As an off-target read in a library built for alpha chains, this beta chain has a frequency of little significance. V is TRBV6-2 or TRBV6-3 and J is TRBJ1-5; TRBD1 aligns across 8 bases. J lost 6 bases, V lost 7 bases, and 14 bases had no gene match. This CDR3 contains 16 residues. Germline V gene sequence: CDR1 MNHEY, CDR2 SVGEGT. CDR3 nucleotides: TGTGCCAGCACCCCACGGGCAGGGGGCTCTAGTCAGCCCCAGCATTTT. This encodes CASTPRAGGSSQPQHF.

This clonotype has at least ten counts. Because this beta chain is a stray read in a library intended to capture alpha chains, its abundance should not be given much weight. This chain links TRBV7-2 with TRBJ2-2; D may be TRBD2 (5 bases). V was shortened by 3 bases and J by 2 bases, with 10 bases between the two germline ends. The CDR3 is made up of 15 amino acids. Germline V gene sequence: CDR1 SGHTA, CDR2 FQGNSA. The CDR3 DNA follows: TGTGCCAGCAGCTTCTTACTAGTTAACACCGGGGAGCTGTTTTTT. Amino acid sequence: CASSFLLVNTGELFF.

As for this clonotype: Within a library made for alpha chains, this beta chain is off target, and its count is uninformative. The chain employs TRBV7-2 and TRBJ2-3; 8 bases map to TRBD2. V lost 5 bases, J lost 2 bases, and 3 bases stayed unmatched. The CDR3 spans 14 residues. Germline CDR1 reads SGHTA; CDR2 reads FQGNSA. DNA for the CDR3: TGTGCCAGCAGCCCAGGACTAGCCACAGATACGCAGTATTTT. Its translation is CASSPGLATDTQYF.

This clonotype was detected ten times or more. This beta chain was picked up by a library intended for alpha chains and is off target, so its count carries little meaning. The rearrangement links TRBV12-3 or TRBV12-4 to TRBJ1-2; D unclear. The length of the CDR3 is 14 residues. V was clipped by 8 bases and J by 4 bases, with 17 bases between them. The CDR3: CASRAPSISYGYTF. In nucleotides, the CDR3 is TGTGCCAGCCGTGCGCCCTCTATATCCTATGGCTACACCTTC.

This clonotype has a count of ten or more. Since the library was made to target alpha chains, this beta chain is a stray read and its abundance is not meaningful. The chain is built from TRBV20-1 and TRBJ2-1; 13 nucleotides line up with TRBD2. Per the germline V gene, CDR1 is DFQATT and CDR2 is SNEGSKA (reference sequence). The junction had 11 bases not matched to a gene; V was cut back by 6 bases and J by 6 bases. This CDR3 comprises 16 residues. This CDR3 reads CSALPEGLAGINEQFF. CDR3 sequence (DNA): TGCAGTGCCCTCCCAGAGGGACTAGCGGGAATCAATGAGCAGTTCTTC.

This clonotype was observed at least ten times. This beta chain is an unintended read in a library built for alpha chains; its size means little. The J gene is TRBJ2-7, the V gene TRBV3-1; no definite D call. CDR3 length: 12 residues. Deletions cut 2 bases from V and 2 bases from J, with 4 bases between. Germline loops: CDR1 LGHDT, CDR2 YNNKEL (reference sequence). The CDR3 reads CASSQLTYEQYF. The CDR3 DNA sequence: TGTGCCAGCAGCCAACTTACCTACGAGCAGTACTTC.

At least ten counts were recorded for this clonotype. Because the library targeted alpha chains, this beta chain is an off-target read whose size means little. This rearrangement joins TRBV10-3 to TRBJ1-5, with 8 bases aligning to TRBD1. Per germline, CDR1 ENHRY and CDR2 SYGVKD. The CDR3 consists of 15 residues. Trimming at V came to 11 bases and at J to 2 bases, leaving 11 bases not matched to a gene. CDR3 region: CASRGSGQGNQPQHF. Written as DNA, the CDR3 is TGTGCCTCACGAGGTTCGGGACAGGGCAATCAGCCCCAGCATTTT.

This clonotype is categorized as medium-sized. Since it is a stray read in a library aimed at alpha chains, this beta chain has a size that is not meaningful. CDR3 sequence (DNA): TGTGCCAGCAGCTTAGCGGACAGGAGGAACTATGGCTACACCTTC. Translated, it gives CASSLADRRNYGYTF. The chain recombines TRBV7-9 with TRBJ1-2, with 7 bases that match TRBD1. This CDR3 comprises 15 residues. Germline V gives CDR1 SEHNR, CDR2 FQNEAQ (reference sequence). The J segment lost 2 bases and the V segment lost 0 bases, leaving 3 bases of the junction unmatched.

Many counts were recorded for this clonotype. Since it is a stray read in a library aimed at alpha chains, this beta chain has a size that is not meaningful. The gene calls are TRBV5-1 and TRBJ2-1; D is uncertain. Germline V gene data show CDR1 as SGHRS and CDR2 as YFSETQ. V was cut by 0 bases and J by 5 bases, with 9 bases left in between. This CDR3 is 14 amino acids long. CDR3 sequence: CASSLGFQNNEQFF. The CDR3 nucleotides are TGCGCCAGCAGCTTGGGTTTTCAGAACAATGAGCAGTTCTTC.

This clonotype was seen ten or more times. The library was designed around alpha chains, so this beta chain is a stray read whose abundance carries little weight. The chain uses TRBV5-1 and TRBJ2-7, with D perhaps assigned TRBD1 or TRBD2 (6 bases each). The CDR3 extends over 14 amino acids. V was cut by 0 bases and J by 7 bases, with 14 bases left in between. CDR1 is SGHRS, CDR2 YFSETQ, per germline. The DNA for the CDR3 is TGCGCCAGCAGCTTGGATCCGGGGGCGGGTGAGCAGTACTTC. This sequence encodes CASSLDPGAGEQYF.

This clonotype was counted at least ten times. Because the library targeted alpha chains, this beta chain is an off-target read whose size means little. The chain employs TRBV12-3 or TRBV12-4 and TRBJ2-2, with D unresolved. Between the trimmed V and J ends, which lost 3 bases and 4 bases, there was a span of 9 bases. The CDR3 has 14 residues. This CDR3 is CASSLKGITGELFF. CDR3 DNA: TGTGCCAGCAGTTTGAAAGGAATCACCGGGGAGCTGTTTTTT.

This clonotype came up many times. The library was designed around alpha chains, so this beta chain is a stray read whose abundance carries little weight. The rearrangement links TRBV20-1 to TRBJ2-7; 9 nucleotides match TRBD2. The ends lost 6 bases at V and 7 bases at J; junction bases unmatched: 16. The CDR3 length is 15 residues. Looked up from germline, CDR1 is DFQATT and CDR2 is SNEGSKA (reference sequence). CDR3 sequence reads: CSAGKLAGGSGEQYF. Here the CDR3 DNA reads TGCAGTGCCGGGAAACTAGCGGGCGGGAGTGGGGAGCAGTACTTC.

This clonotype came up many times. As an off-target read in a library built for alpha chains, this beta chain has a frequency of little significance. CDR3 bases: TGCAGTGCTAGGGACCGGGCGGACAGGGTATTCTACGAGCAGTACTTC. Amino acids: CSARDRADRVFYEQYF. The genes are TRBV20-1 and TRBJ2-7; 8 bases align to TRBD1. The CDR3 covers 16 residues. The trim removed 3 bases at V and 3 bases at J, leaving 13 bases unmatched. Germline CDR1 reads DFQATT; CDR2 reads SNEGSKA (reference sequence).

This clonotype was found many times. Because the library targeted alpha chains, this beta chain is an off-target read whose size means little. The chain links TRBV2 to TRBJ2-1; perhaps TRBD2 as D (6 bases). The CDR3 contains 11 residues. V was cut by 6 bases and J by 7 bases, with 7 bases left in between. Germline values: CDR1 SNHLY, CDR2 FYNNEI. CDR3 DNA sequence: TGTGCCAGCAGACTAGCAAATGAGCAGTTCTTC. Translated: CASRLANEQFF.

This clonotype was recorded many times. With the library built for alpha chains, this beta chain is off target and its frequency is not meaningful. This sequence joins TRBV12-3 or TRBV12-4 and TRBJ1-1; a weak D match, TRBD1 (5 bases). V was clipped by 3 bases and J by 4 bases, with 12 bases between them. This CDR3 has 14 amino acids. The CDR3 here is CASSFQGSGTEAFF. The CDR3 region has the DNA TGTGCCAGCAGTTTCCAGGGCAGTGGCACTGAAGCTTTCTTT.

Many counts were recorded for this clonotype. The library was designed around alpha chains, so this beta chain is a stray read whose abundance carries little weight. This sequence joins TRBV6-6 and TRBJ2-1; possible D gene TRBD2, 5 bases. V was shortened by 0 bases and J by 7 bases, with 10 bases between the two germline ends. CDR3 length equals 14 residues. Germline CDR1 and CDR2: MNHNY and SVGAGI (reference sequence). The CDR3, as DNA: TGTGCCAGCAGTTACTCGATACTAGAGAATGAGCAGTTCTTC. Amino acids: CASSYSILENEQFF.

This clonotype appeared many times. The library was designed around alpha chains, so this beta chain is a stray read whose abundance carries little weight. This rearrangement joins TRBV29-1 to TRBJ2-7; no definite D call. Germline CDR1 and CDR2: SQVTM and ANQGSEA. Between the trimmed V and J ends, which lost 0 bases and 0 bases, there was a span of 6 bases. The length of the CDR3 is 13 residues. The CDR3 loop reads CSVEDEVSYEQYF. As DNA, the CDR3 is TGCAGCGTTGAAGATGAAGTCTCCTACGAGCAGTACTTC.